The TCR beta chain described here comes from a study of CD8 T cells in ankylosing spondylitis (dated by TCRdb to the late 2010s). About the full investigation: T cell receptor beta repertoires were profiled in healthy donors and ankylosing spondylitis patients so that disease-linked TCR variants could be found. Peripheral blood was sampled, and synovial fluid was additionally collected from ankylosing spondylitis patients. The whole study cohort included over a hundred healthy donors and around 25 ankylosing spondylitis patients.

Data came from an Illumina HiSeq 2500. Quantitative 5'-RACE with molecular barcodes was the method used to prepare the TCR beta libraries. The authors processed their data as follows. To identify disease-linked TCR variants, a new computational method was used, one built on a probabilistic model of VDJ rearrangement. In TCRdb, the public reads were trimmed at Q25 with fastp and aligned with MiXCR, with productive beta chains retained. Records with the same CDR3 protein are collapsed into one entry carrying the most frequent genes and DNA. TCRdb's processing, not the authors', yielded these V and J calls. In this sample the table shows 200,000 to 250,000 distinct CDR3 sequences, approximately 20% of which occur a single time. The ten top clones hold about 42% of the sample. Of note for this clonotype: Its antigen target is currently unknown. No clone much larger than this one lies a single base away; base qualities are absent.

CDR1 and CDR2, looked up from the germline V gene (reference sequence), are MNHEY and SMNVEV. The junction shows trimming of 4 bases on V and 7 bases on J, plus 14 bases between the germline ends. The CDR3 spans 14 residues, from the cysteine through the phenylalanine. CDR3 DNA only is kept here, 42 bases in frame from base 1. Overall study outcomes, separate from this receptor: Some motif variants had previously been reported in the synovial fluid and blood of reactive arthritis patients, which suggests shared mechanisms of disease initiation. According to the report, matched synovial fluid samples from ankylosing spondylitis patients were significantly enriched for the disease-linked clones. A TCR beta motif of several highly homologous amino acid variants appeared characteristic of blood from ankylosing spondylitis patients. The disease-linked clones had a CD8+ phenotype and were found at relatively low frequencies in peripheral blood.

The sequence joins TRBV27 to TRBJ2-1; TRBD1 might be the D gene, on 6 matching bases. The receptor comes from a male donor with ankylosing spondylitis. Input material: blood, either unsorted or a sorted T cell fraction (not recorded which). The nucleotides are TGTGCCAGCAGTTATGGGCAGGGGCTAAATGAGCAGTTCTTC. This encodes CASSYGQGLNEQFF.